Below are 10 T cell receptor beta chains sequenced from a single sample in a study of cytomegalovirus exposure and HLA in healthy donors. 13 Jbeta primers and 60 Vbeta primers were used for the PCR. Produced via immunoSEQ multiplex PCR; TCRdb's table is partial and in-frame only. The sample records roughly 63,000 clones, around 80% being singletons. The sequenced sample was PBMCs. These receptor sequences come from a woman between 40 and 50 years old in good health and CMV-seropositive.

V is TRBV19 and J is TRBJ1-1, with 8 bases that match TRBD1. This CDR3 has 15 residues. CDR1 and CDR2 from the germline V gene are LNHDA and SQIVND (reference sequence). V lost 4 bases, J lost 5 bases, and 9 bases stayed unmatched. The CDR3 reads CASSTTGGPGTEAFF. CDR3 in DNA: TGTGCCAGTAGTACCACAGGGGGACCAGGGACTGAAGCTTTCTTT. Drawing the rest from reference TRBV19 and TRBJ1-1, the complete variable domain is DGGITQSPKYLFRKEGQNVTLSCEQNLNHDAMYWYRQDPGQGLRLIYYSQIVNDFQKGDIAEGYSVSREKKESFPLTVTSAQKNPTAFYLCASSTTGGPGTEAFFGQGTRLTVV.

This chain uses TRBV15 with TRBJ2-1; TRBD2 matches 16 bases. V was pared by 5 bases and J by 7 bases, with 8 bases of the junction left unmatched. CDR1 and CDR2 from the germline V gene are LNHNV and YYDKDF (reference sequence). There are 17 residues in the CDR3. The CDR3 loop reads CATSVPSGLAGGNEQFF. The CDR3 coding sequence is TGTGCCACCAGCGTCCCATCGGGACTAGCGGGGGGGAATGAGCAGTTCTTC.

This clone was recorded only once. CDR3 nucleotides: TGCGCCAGCAGACGGGACGGGGGCTACGAGCAGTACTTC. Translation gives CASRRDGGYEQYF. V gene TRBV5-1 combines with J gene TRBJ2-7; D may be TRBD2 (6 bases). V was cut by 5 bases and J by 3 bases, with 12 bases left in between. Per the germline V gene, CDR1 is SGHRS and CDR2 is YFSETQ. CDR3 length: 13 amino acids.

The CDR3, as DNA: TGTGCCACCAGCAGAGAGGGACAGAGAGCTCATAACTATGGCTACACCTTC. Translation: CATSREGQRAHNYGYTF. V gene TRBV15 combines with J gene TRBJ1-2, with TRBD1 identical over 7 bases. This CDR3 region has 17 residues. CDR1 and CDR2 from the germline V gene are LNHNV and YYDKDF (reference sequence). Germline trimming cut 0 bases from V and 1 base from J; bases unmatched to any gene: 8.

The chain recombines TRBV5-4 with TRBJ2-7, with 9 bases fitting TRBD1. J lost 5 bases, V lost 4 bases, and 7 bases had no gene match. Looked up from germline, CDR1 is SGHNT and CDR2 is YYREEE (reference sequence). The CDR3 runs 14 residues. The CDR3 reads CASSGGQGSHEQYF. The CDR3 coding sequence is TGTGCCAGCAGCGGAGGACAGGGGAGCCACGAGCAGTACTTC.

The count of this clone is one. CDR3 bases: TGTGCCAGCACCAGGACAGGAAGTACCGAAAAACTGTTTTTT. It specifies CASTRTGSTEKLFF. This chain connects TRBV6-1 to TRBJ1-4; 7 bases agree with TRBD1. Germline V gene lookup returns CDR1 MNHNS and CDR2 SASEGT. CDR3 length equals 14 residues. The ends lost 7 bases at V and 8 bases at J; junction bases unmatched: 10.

The chain has TRBV2 and TRBJ2-7; D gene uncertain. This CDR3 is 11 amino acids long. Germline V CDR1 and CDR2: SNHLY, FYNNEI. Trimming removed 8 bases at V and 7 bases at J, with 12 bases between. The chain's CDR3 is CASEIDVEQYF. For the CDR3, the DNA is TGTGCCAGCGAGATTGATGTGGAGCAGTACTTC.

The chain is built from TRBV30 and TRBJ2-3; 7 bases align to TRBD1. Unmatched junction bases numbered 3, after V lost 0 bases and J lost 6 bases. This CDR3 contains 13 residues. Germline V gene data show CDR1 as GTSNPN and CDR2 as SVGIG (reference sequence). CDR3 DNA: TGTGCCTGGAGTGTAGGGGGCGTTGATACGCAGTATTTT. The encoded protein is CAWSVGGVDTQYF.

CDR3: CASSPGSYTDTQYF. DNA for the CDR3: TGTGCCAGCAGCCCCGGGTCTTACACAGATACGCAGTATTTT. The V and J genes are TRBV11-2 and TRBJ2-3, with unresolved D. Trimming pared 5 bases from V and 2 bases from J, leaving 11 bases between. Germline V gene sequence: CDR1 SGHAT, CDR2 FQNNGV. CDR3 length equals 14 residues. Supplemented by reference TRBV11-2 and TRBJ2-3, the full variable domain reads EAGVAQSPRYKIIEKRQSVAFWCNPISGHATLYWYQQILGQGPKLLIQFQNNGVVDDSQLPKDRFSAERLKGVDSTLKIQPAKLEDSAVYLCASSPGSYTDTQYFGPGTRLTVL.

This rearrangement joins TRBV10-3 to TRBJ2-1; D might be TRBD2 (6 bases). The CDR3 is 14 amino acids. Germline V gene sequence: CDR1 ENHRY, CDR2 SYGVKD. The V end was cut by 3 bases, the J end by 7 bases, with 13 bases between. DNA for the CDR3: TGTGCCATCAGTGACGGGGGATGGGGGAATGAGCAGTTCTTC. Residues: CAISDGGWGNEQFF.